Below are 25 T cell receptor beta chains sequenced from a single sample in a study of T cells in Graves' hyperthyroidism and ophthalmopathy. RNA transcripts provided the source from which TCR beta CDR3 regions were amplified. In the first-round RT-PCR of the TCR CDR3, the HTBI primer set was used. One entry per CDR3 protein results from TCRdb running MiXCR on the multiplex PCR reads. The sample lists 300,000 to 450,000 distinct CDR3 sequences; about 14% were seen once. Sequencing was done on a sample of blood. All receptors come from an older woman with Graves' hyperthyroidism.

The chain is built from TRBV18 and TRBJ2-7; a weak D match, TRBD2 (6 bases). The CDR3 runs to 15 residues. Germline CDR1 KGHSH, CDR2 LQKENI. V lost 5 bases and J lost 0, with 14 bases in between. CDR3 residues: CASSNSGASSYEQYF. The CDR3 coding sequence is TGTGCCAGCTCAAATAGCGGCGCGAGCTCCTACGAGCAGTACTTC.

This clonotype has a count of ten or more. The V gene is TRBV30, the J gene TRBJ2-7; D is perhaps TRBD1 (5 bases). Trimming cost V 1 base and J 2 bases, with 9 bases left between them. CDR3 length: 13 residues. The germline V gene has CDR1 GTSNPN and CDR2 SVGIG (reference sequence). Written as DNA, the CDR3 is TGTGCCTGGAGTGCCAGGGTAGCCTACGAGCAGTACTTC. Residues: CAWSARVAYEQYF.

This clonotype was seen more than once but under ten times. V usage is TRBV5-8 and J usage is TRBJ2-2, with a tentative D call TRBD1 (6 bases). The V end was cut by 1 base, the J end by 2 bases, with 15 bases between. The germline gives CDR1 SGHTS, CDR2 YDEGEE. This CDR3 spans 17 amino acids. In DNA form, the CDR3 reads TGTGCCAGCAGCTTGCGAACCGGGACATTCAACACCGGGGAGCTGTTTTTT. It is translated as CASSLRTGTFNTGELFF.

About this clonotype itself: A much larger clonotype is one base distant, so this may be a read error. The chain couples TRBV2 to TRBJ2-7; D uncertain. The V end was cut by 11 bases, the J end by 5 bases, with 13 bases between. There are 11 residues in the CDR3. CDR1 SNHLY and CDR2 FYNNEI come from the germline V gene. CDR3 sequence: CALRQDHEQYF. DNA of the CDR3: TGTGCCCTTCGTCAGGACCACGAGCAGTACTTC.

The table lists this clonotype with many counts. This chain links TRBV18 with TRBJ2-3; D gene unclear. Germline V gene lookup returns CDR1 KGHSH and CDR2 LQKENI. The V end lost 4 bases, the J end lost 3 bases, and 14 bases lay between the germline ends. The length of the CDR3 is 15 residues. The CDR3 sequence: CASSRPPGGTDTQYF. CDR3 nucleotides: TGTGCCAGCTCACGCCCCCCGGGCGGTACAGATACGCAGTATTTT.

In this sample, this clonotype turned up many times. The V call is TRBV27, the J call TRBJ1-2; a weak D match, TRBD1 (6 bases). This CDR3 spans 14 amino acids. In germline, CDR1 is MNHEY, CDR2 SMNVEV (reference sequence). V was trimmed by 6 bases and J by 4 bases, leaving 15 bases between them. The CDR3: CASRLQGYGYGYTF. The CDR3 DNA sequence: TGTGCCAGCAGACTACAGGGTTACGGCTATGGCTACACCTTC.

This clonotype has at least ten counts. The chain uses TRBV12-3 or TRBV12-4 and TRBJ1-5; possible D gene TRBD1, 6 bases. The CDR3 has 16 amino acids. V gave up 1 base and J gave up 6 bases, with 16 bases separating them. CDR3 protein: CASSLDIGGRSQPQHF. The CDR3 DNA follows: TGTGCCAGCAGTTTAGATATAGGGGGAAGGAGTCAGCCCCAGCATTTT.

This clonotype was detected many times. CDR3 DNA: TGTGCCAGCAGCCACGGAGCGGGATCAGATACGCAGTATTTT. Encoded protein: CASSHGAGSDTQYF. The chain couples TRBV11-2 to TRBJ2-3; 7 nucleotides align to TRBD2. Germline CDR1 reads SGHAT; CDR2 reads FQNNGV. The length of the CDR3 is 14 residues. The V gene end was trimmed by 5 bases and the J gene end by 4 bases; junction bases not matched to a gene: 6.

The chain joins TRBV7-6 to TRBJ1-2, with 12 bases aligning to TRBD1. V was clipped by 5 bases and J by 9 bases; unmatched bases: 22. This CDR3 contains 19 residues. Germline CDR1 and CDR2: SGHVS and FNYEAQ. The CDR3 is CASSPTPGGQGAYFYSYTF. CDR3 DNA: TGTGCCAGCAGCCCAACCCCTGGGGGACAGGGGGCATACTTTTATAGCTACACCTTC.

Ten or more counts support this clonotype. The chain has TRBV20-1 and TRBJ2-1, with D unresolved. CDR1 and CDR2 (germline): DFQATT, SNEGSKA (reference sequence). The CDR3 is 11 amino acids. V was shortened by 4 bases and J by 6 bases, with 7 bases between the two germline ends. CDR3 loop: CSAKNRNEQFF. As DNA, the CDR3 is TGCAGTGCTAAAAACCGCAATGAGCAGTTCTTC.

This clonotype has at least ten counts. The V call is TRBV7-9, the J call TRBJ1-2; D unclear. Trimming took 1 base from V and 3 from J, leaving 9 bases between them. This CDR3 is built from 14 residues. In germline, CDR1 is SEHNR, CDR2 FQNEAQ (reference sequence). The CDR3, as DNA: TGTGCCAGCAGCTTAGGCTCTCGAGACTATGGCTACACCTTC. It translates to CASSLGSRDYGYTF.

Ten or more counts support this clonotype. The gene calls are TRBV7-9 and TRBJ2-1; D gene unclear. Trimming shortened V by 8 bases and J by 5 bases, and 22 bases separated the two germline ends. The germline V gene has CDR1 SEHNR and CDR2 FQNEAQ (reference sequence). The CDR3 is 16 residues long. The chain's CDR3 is CASGSVVRLTHNEQFF. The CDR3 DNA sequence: TGTGCCAGCGGGTCGGTCGTCCGCCTAACGCACAATGAGCAGTTCTTC.

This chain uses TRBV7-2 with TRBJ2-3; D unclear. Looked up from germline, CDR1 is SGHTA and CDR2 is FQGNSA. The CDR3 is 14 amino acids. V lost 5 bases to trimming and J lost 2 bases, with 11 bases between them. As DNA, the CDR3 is TGTGCCAGCAGCCCGGTAGGCTACACAGATACGCAGTATTTT. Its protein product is CASSPVGYTDTQYF.

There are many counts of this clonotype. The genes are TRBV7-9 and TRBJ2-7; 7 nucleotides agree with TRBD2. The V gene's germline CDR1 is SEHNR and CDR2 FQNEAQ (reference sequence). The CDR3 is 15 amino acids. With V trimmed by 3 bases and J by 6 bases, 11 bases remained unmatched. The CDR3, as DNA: TGTGCCAGCAGCTTGGGGGGGAGGGCCGTCGGCGAGCAGTACTTC. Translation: CASSLGGRAVGEQYF.

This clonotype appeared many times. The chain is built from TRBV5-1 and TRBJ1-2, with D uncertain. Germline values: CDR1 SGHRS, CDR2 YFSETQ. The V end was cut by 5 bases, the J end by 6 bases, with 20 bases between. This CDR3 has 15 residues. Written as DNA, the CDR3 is TGCGCCAGCAGGTTAAACAGCGCAGCAGGCGATGGCTACACCTTC. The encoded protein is CASRLNSAAGDGYTF. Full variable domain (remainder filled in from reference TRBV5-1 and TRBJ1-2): KAGVTQTPRYLIKTRGQQVTLSCSPISGHRSVSWYQQTPGQGLQFLFEYFSETQRNKGNFPGRFSGRQFSNSRSEMNVSTLELGDSALYLCASRLNSAAGDGYTFGSGTRLTVV.

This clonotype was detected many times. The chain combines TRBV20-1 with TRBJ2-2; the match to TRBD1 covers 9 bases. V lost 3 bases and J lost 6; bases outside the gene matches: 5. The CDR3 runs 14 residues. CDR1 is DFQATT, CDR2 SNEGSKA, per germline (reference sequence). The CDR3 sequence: CSASGGQGAGELFF. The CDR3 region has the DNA TGCAGTGCTAGCGGGGGACAGGGAGCCGGGGAGCTGTTTTTT.

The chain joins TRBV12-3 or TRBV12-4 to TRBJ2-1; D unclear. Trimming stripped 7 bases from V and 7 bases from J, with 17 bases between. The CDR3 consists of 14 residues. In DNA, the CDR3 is TGTGCCAGCATCCCTCGTGAAAGGAGTAATGAGCAGTTCTTC. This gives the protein CASIPRERSNEQFF.

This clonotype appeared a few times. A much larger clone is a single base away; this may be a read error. The CDR3 spells CAGSLVISGYEQYF. The CDR3 DNA reads as TGCGCCGGCAGCTTGGTCATCTCTGGGTACGAGCAGTACTTC. The chain employs TRBV5-1 and TRBJ2-7; D uncertain. This CDR3 spans 14 amino acids. The germline V gene has CDR1 SGHRS and CDR2 YFSETQ.

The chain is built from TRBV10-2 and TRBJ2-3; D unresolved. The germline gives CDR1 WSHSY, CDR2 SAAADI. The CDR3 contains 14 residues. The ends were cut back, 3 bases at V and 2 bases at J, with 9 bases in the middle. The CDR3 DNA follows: TGCGCCAGCAGTGATTACGGATACACAGATACGCAGTATTTT. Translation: CASSDYGYTDTQYF.

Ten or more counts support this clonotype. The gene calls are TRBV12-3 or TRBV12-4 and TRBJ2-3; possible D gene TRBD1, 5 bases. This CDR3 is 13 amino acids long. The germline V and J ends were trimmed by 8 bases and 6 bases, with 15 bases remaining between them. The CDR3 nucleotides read TGTGCCAGCGGCCTAGGGGCTTGGGATACGCAGTATTTT. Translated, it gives CASGLGAWDTQYF.

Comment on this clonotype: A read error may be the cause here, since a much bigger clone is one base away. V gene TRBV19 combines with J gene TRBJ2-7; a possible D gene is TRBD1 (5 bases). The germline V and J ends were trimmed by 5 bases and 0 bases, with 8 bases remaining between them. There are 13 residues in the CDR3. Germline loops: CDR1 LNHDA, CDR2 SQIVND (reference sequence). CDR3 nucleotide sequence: TGTGCCAGTAGTTCGGACAACTCCTACGAGCAGTACTTC. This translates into CASSSDNSYEQYF.

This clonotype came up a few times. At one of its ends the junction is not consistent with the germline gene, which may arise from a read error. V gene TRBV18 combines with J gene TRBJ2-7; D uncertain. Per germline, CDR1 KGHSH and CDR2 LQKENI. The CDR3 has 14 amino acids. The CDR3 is CASPPKTRNYEQYF. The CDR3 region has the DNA TGTGCCAGCCCACCGAAAACAAGAAACTACGAGCAGTACTTC.

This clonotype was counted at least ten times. This CDR3 reads CASRRTGGTLAGPDTQYF. DNA for the CDR3: TGTGCCAGCAGAAGGACAGGGGGAACTCTAGCGGGACCAGATACGCAGTATTTT. The rearrangement uses TRBV2 and TRBJ2-3, with a weak D call TRBD1 (10 bases). Germline V gives CDR1 SNHLY, CDR2 FYNNEI. The V end was cut by 6 bases, the J end by 4 bases, with 26 bases between. This CDR3 spans 18 amino acids.

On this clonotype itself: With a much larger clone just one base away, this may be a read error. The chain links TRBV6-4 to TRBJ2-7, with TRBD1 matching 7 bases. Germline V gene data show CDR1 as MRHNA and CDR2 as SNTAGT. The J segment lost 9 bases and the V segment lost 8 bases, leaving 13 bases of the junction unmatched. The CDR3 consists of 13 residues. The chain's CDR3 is CASQRQGYDVQYF. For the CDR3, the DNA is TGTGCCAGCCAAAGACAGGGCTACGACGTGCAGTACTTC.

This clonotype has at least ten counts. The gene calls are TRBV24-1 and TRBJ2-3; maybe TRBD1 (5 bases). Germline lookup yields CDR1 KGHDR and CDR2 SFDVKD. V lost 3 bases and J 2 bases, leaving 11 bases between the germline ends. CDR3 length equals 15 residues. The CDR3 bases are TGTGCCACCAGTGATAGGGGATACCACACAGATACGCAGTATTTT. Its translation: CATSDRGYHTDTQYF.